These T cell receptor beta chains were read from a single sample in a study of T cells in Graves' hyperthyroidism and ophthalmopathy. In TCRdb, the multiplex PCR reads were re-called with MiXCR into one record per CDR3 protein. This sample yields fewer than 800,000 distinct CDR3 sequences, of which 16% are seen a single time; around 7.7% belongs to the top ten. Sequencing was performed on blood. The receptors originated from a man between 18 and 35 years old with Graves' hyperthyroidism. The CDR3 runs from the conserved cysteine through the conserved F or W. D genes are given only for firm matches. A clone size is listed for some rows: how often the clone was seen (once, few, many), or a class if it is expanded.

V: TRBV20-1; D: TRBD1; size: .; J: TRBJ2-1; CDR3: CSARDRVHEQFF; DNA: TGCAGTGCTCGGGACAGGGTCCATGAGCAGTTCTTC
V: TRBV5-1; D: TRBD1; size: many; J: TRBJ2-1; CDR3: CASSRGTGSNEQFF; DNA: TGCGCCAGCAGCAGAGGGACAGGGAGCAATGAGCAGTTCTTC
V: TRBV30; D: .; size: many; J: TRBJ1-3; CDR3: CAWSVGGSGNTIYF; DNA: TGTGCCTGGAGTGTAGGTGGCTCTGGAAACACCATATATTTT
V: TRBV7-8; D: .; size: many; J: TRBJ2-3; CDR3: CASGQGQEGATDTQYF; DNA: TGTGCCAGCGGCCAGGGCCAGGAAGGTGCCACAGATACGCAGTATTTT
V: TRBV10-2; D: .; size: few; J: TRBJ2-5; CDR3: CASSRQQKEETQYF; DNA: TGCGCCAGCTCGAGACAGCAGAAAGAAGAGACCCAGTACTTC
V: TRBV20-1; D: .; size: few; J: TRBJ2-2; CDR3: CSARAVVQGTGELFF; DNA: TGCAGTGCTAGAGCTGTTGTACAAGGAACCGGGGAGCTGTTTTTT
V: TRBV12-3/TRBV12-4; D: .; size: .; J: TRBJ1-4; CDR3: CASSLGLGQGTTNEKLFF; DNA: TGTGCCAGCAGTTTAGGTCTCGGGCAGGGGACAACTAATGAAAAACTGTTTTTT
V: TRBV3-2; D: .; size: many; J: TRBJ2-7; CDR3: CASSQDLTYEQYF; DNA: TGTGCCAGCAGCCAAGACCTAACCTACGAGCAGTACTTC
V: TRBV19; D: .; size: .; J: TRBJ2-7; CDR3: CASRFSHSSYEQYF; DNA: TGTGCCAGTAGATTTAGCCACAGCTCCTACGAGCAGTACTTC
V: TRBV6-1; D: .; size: .; J: TRBJ1-2; CDR3: CASSDTGSDGYTF; DNA: TGTGCCAGCAGTGACACAGGGTCAGATGGCTACACCTTC
V: TRBV28; D: TRBD1; size: many; J: TRBJ2-1; CDR3: CASSPSTGGHEQFF; DNA: TGTGCCAGCAGCCCCTCGACAGGGGGTCATGAGCAGTTCTTC
V: TRBV9; D: TRBD2; size: .; J: TRBJ2-3; CDR3: CASSATSGSLEDTQYF; DNA: TGTGCCAGCAGCGCAACTAGCGGGAGCCTGGAAGATACGCAGTATTTT
V: TRBV6-2/TRBV6-3; D: .; size: .; J: TRBJ2-3; CDR3: CASSYSRRTVVDTQYF; DNA: TGTGCCAGCAGTTACTCGAGACGGACGGTTGTGGATACGCAGTATTTT
V: TRBV30; D: TRBD1; size: .; J: TRBJ2-2; CDR3: CAWAGQGARGGRELFF; DNA: TGTGCCTGGGCTGGACAGGGGGCGCGGGGCGGTCGGGAGCTGTTTTTT
V: TRBV28; D: TRBD2; size: once; J: TRBJ2-7; CDR3: CASSFLAGADYEQYF; DNA: TGTGCCAGCAGTTTCCTAGCGGGAGCCGACTACGAGCAGTACTTC
V: TRBV20-1; D: TRBD2; size: .; J: TRBJ2-5; CDR3: CSARDRLAGGIRETQYF; DNA: TGCAGTGCTAGAGATCGGCTAGCGGGAGGGATTAGGGAGACCCAGTACTTC
V: TRBV20-1; D: TRBD2; size: many; J: TRBJ2-5; CDR3: CSALLRLAGQETQYF; DNA: TGCAGTGCTCTTCTTAGACTAGCGGGGCAAGAGACCCAGTACTTC
V: TRBV19; D: .; size: .; J: TRBJ1-3; CDR3: CASSVAIHSGNTIYF; DNA: TGTGCCAGTAGTGTCGCCATCCACTCTGGAAACACCATATATTTT